This T cell receptor beta chain was obtained from a study of shared clonotypes between healthy human individuals. General study findings and limits: Shared across several donors were around 5% of the naive CD4 clonotypes.

About this clone itself: Its antigen is currently unknown.

Memory CD4+ cells were the fraction left after CD45RA+ naive selection. Once extracted for a subset, genomic DNA was divided evenly among several immunoSEQ plates. Assay: immunoSEQ multiplex PCR; the TCRdb copy retains only in-frame clones and omits some. Of 2 million or so clones listed, 95% were seen once; the top ten hold under 0.15%. The V end lost 11 bases, the J end lost 5 bases, and 9 bases lay between the germline ends. The CDR3 totals 10 residues. CDR1 and CDR2 from the germline V gene are SNHLY and FYNNEI. Material: naive CD4+ T cells sorted from blood. Noted subset: CD45RA+ positively selected. The source of this sequence is a man in his late teens or twenties in good health. The rearrangement links TRBV2 to TRBJ1-2; D is unresolved. CDR3 bases: TGTGCCTTCCCGGGATATGGCTACACCTTC. Its protein product is CAFPGYGYTF.